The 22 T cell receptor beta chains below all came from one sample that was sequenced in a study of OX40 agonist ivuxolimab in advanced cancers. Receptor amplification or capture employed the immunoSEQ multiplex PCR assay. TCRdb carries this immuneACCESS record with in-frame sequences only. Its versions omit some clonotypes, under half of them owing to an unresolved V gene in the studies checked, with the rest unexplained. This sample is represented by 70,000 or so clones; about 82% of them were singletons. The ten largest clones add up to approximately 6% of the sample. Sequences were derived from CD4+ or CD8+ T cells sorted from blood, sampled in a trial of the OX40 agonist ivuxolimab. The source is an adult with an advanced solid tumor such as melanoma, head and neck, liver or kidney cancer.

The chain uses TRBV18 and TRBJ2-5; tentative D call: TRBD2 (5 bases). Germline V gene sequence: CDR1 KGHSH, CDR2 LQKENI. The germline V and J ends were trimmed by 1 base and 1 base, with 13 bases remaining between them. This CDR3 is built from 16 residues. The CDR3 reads CASSPQESGVQETQYF. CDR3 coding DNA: TGTGCCAGCTCACCACAAGAGTCCGGGGTCCAAGAGACCCAGTACTTC.

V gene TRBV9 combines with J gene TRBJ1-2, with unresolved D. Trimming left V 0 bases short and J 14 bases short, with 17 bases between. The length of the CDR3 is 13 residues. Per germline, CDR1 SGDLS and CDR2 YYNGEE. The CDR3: CASSVEGSNGWTF. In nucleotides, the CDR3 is TGTGCCAGCAGCGTAGAAGGCTCCAACGGCTGGACCTTC.

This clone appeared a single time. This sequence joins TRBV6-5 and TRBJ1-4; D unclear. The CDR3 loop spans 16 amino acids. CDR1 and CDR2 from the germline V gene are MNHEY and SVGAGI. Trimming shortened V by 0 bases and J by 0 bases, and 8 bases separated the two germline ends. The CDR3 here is CASSYSGGATNEKLFF. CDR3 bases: TGTGCCAGCAGTTACTCCGGCGGAGCAACTAATGAAAAACTGTTTTTT.

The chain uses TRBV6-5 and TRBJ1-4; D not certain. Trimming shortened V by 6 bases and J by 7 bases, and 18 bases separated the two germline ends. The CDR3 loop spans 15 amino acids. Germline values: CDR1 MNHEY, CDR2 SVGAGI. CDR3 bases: TGTGCCAGCAGAGACCTCCGGGGAGCCCGTGAAAAACTGTTTTTT. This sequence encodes CASRDLRGAREKLFF.

The CDR3 DNA reads TGTGCCAGCAGCTTTGGGGGTCGCACAGATACGCAGTATTTT. Translation: CASSFGGRTDTQYF. This chain links TRBV7-2 with TRBJ2-3; either TRBD1 or TRBD2 may supply D (5 bases each). The CDR3 totals 14 residues. Per germline, CDR1 SGHTA and CDR2 FQGNSA. V was shortened by 3 bases and J by 1 base, with 8 bases between the two germline ends.

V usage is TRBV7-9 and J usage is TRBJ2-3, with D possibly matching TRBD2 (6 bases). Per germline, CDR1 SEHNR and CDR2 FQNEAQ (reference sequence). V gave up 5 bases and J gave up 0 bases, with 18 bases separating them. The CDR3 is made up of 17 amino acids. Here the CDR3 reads CASSLPAEGSSTDTQYF. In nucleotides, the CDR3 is TGTGCCAGCAGCCTCCCCGCGGAGGGTTCTAGCACAGATACGCAGTATTTT.

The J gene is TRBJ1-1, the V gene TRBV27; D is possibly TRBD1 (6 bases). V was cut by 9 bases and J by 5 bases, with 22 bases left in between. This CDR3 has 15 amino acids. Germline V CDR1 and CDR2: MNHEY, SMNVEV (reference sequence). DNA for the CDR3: TGTGCCAGTATTTCCCTCGGCAGGGGAAATACTGAAGCTTTCTTT. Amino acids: CASISLGRGNTEAFF.

The CDR3, as DNA: TGTGCCAGCAGCCGACAGGGGGCCTACGAGCAGTACGTC. Translating it yields CASSRQGAYEQYV. V usage is TRBV16 and J usage is TRBJ2-7, with 9 nucleotides matching TRBD1. Trimming took 4 bases from V and 2 from J; bases not matched to a gene: 0. CDR1 KGHSY and CDR2 FQNENV come from the germline V gene. The CDR3 contains 13 residues.

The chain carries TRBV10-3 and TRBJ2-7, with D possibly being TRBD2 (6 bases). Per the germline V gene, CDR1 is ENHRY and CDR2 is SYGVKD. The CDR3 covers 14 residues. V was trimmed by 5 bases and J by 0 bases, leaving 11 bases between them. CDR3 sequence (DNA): TGTGCCATCAGTTTGGACTATGTCTCCTACGAGCAGTACTTC. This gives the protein CAISLDYVSYEQYF.

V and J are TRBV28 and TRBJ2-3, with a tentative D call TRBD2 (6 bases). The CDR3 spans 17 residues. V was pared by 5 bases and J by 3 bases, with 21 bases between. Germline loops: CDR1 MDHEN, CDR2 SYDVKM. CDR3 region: CASSQLAGTLRTDTQYF. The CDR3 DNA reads TGTGCCAGCAGTCAACTCGCCGGGACTCTCCGGACAGATACGCAGTATTTT.

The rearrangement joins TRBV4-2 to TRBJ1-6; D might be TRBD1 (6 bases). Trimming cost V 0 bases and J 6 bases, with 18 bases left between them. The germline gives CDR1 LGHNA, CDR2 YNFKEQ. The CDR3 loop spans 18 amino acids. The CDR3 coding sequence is TGTGCCAGCAGCCAAGACGAATCGGGGGCCGTTGGTAATTCACCCCTCCACTTT. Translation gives CASSQDESGAVGNSPLHF.

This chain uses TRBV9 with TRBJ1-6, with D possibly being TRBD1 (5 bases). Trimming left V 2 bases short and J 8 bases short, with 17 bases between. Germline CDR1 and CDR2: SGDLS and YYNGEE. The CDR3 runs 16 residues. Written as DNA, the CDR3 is TGTGCCAGCAGCGTTAGTCCGACAGTTATGGATTCACCCCTCCACTTT. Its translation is CASSVSPTVMDSPLHF.

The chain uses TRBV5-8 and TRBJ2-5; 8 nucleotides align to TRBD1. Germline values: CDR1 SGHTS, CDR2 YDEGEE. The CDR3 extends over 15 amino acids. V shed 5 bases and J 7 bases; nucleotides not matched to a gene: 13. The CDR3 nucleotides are TGTGCCAGCAGACATCCGGGACAGGCGACCAGGACCCAGTACTTC. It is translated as CASRHPGQATRTQYF.

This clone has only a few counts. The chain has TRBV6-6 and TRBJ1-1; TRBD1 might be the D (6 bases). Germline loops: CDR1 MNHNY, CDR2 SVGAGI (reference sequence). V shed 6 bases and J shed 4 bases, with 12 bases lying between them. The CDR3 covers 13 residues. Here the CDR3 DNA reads TGTGCCAGCAGACCAACAGGGTCCACTGAAGCTTTCTTT. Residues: CASRPTGSTEAFF.

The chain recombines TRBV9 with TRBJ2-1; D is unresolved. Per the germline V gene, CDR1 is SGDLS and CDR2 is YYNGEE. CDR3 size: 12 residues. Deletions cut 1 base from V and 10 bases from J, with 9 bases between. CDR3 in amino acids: CASSVSEYEQFF. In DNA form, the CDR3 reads TGTGCCAGCAGCGTAAGCGAATACGAGCAGTTCTTC.

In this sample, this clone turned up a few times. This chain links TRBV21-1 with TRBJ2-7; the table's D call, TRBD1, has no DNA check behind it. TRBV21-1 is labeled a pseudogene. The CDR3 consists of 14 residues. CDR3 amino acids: CASSNGRVPDEQYF. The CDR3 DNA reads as TGTGCCAGCAGCAACGGCAGGGTACCCGACGAGCAGTACTTC.

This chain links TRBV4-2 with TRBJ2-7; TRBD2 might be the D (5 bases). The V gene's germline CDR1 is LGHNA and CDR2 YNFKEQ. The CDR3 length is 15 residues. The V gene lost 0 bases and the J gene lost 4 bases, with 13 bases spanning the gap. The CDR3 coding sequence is TGTGCCAGCAGCCAAGAGAGCGGAGACCAGTACGAGCAGTACTTC. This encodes CASSQESGDQYEQYF.

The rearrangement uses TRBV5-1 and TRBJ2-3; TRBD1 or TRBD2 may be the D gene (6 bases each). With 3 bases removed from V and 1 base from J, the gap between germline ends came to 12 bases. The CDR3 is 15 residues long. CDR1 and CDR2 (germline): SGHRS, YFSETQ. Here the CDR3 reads CASSSGAVGTDTQYF. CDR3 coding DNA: TGCGCCAGCAGCTCGGGGGCGGTTGGCACAGATACGCAGTATTTT.

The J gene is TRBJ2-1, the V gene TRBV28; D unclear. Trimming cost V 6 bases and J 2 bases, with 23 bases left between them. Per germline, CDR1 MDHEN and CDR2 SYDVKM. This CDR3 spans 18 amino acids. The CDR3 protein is CASSFWALRRPPYNEQFF. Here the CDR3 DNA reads TGTGCCAGCAGCTTTTGGGCCCTAAGGCGGCCCCCCTACAATGAGCAGTTCTTC.

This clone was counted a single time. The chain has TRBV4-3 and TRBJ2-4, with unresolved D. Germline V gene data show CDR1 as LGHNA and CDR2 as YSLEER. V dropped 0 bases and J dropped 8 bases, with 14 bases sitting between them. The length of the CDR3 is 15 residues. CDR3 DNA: TGCGCCAGCAGCCAAGATGAGAGGAGTAACGACATTCAGTACTTC. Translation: CASSQDERSNDIQYF.

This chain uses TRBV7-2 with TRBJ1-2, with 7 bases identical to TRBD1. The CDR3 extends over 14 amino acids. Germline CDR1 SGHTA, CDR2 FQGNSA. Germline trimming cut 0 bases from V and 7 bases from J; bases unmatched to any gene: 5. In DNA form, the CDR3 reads TGTGCCAGCAGCTTAGCGGGGACAGTATCTGGCTACACCTTC. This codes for CASSLAGTVSGYTF.

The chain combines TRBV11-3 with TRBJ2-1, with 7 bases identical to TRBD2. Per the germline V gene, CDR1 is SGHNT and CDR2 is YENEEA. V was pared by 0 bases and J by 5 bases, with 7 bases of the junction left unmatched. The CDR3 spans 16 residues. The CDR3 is CASSLDGGRYDNEQFF. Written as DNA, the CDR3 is TGTGCCAGCAGCTTAGATGGCGGGAGATATGACAATGAGCAGTTCTTC.